This TCR beta chain was sequenced for a study of tumor T cells in aggressive B-cell lymphoma. The CDR3 consists of 13 residues. The V and J ends lost 5 bases and 2 bases, in that order; junction bases with no gene match: 2. In germline, CDR1 is MNHEY, CDR2 SVGAGI. Generated by immunoSEQ multiplex PCR, the TCRdb table keeps only in-frame clones and is missing some. This repertoire shows some 5,000 clones, roughly 80% found once; its top ten account for 4.7%. V is TRBV6-5 and J is TRBJ2-7, with 8 positions matching TRBD1. The sample consisted of tumor tissue. This TCR derives from an adult with diffuse large B cell lymphoma. CDR3 in amino acids: CASSGQGTYEQYF. Written as DNA, the CDR3 is TGTGCCAGCAGTGGACAGGGCACCTACGAGCAGTACTTC.